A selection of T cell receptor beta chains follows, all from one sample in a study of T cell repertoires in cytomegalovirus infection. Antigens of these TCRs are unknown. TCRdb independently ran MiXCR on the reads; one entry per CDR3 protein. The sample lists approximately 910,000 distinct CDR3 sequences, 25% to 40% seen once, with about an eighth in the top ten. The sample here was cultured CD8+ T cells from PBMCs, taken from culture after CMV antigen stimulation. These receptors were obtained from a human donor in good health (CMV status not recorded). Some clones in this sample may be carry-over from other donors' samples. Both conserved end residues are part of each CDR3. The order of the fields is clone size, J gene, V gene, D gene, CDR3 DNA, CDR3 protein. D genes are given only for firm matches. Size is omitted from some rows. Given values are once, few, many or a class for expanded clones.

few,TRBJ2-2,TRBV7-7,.,TGTGCTAGCAGCCCCGCTAATGGGGCTACCGGGGAGCTGTTTTTT,CASSPANGATGELFF
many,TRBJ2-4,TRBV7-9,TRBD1,TGTGCCAGCAGCTCGACAGGGACAGCCAAAAACATTCAGTACTTC,CASSSTGTAKNIQYF
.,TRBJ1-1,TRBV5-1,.,TGCGCCAGCAGCTTGAACCGAGGGGGGCCAGAAGCTTTCTTT,CASSLNRGGPEAFF
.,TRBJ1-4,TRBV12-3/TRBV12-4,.,TGTGTCAGCAGTTTATGGGGGGGCTTTAAGGAAAAACTGTTTTTT,CVSSLWGGFKEKLFF
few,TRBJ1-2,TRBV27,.,TGTGCCAGCAGTTTAGCCGAGGGAGGCTATGGCTACACCTTC,CASSLAEGGYGYTF
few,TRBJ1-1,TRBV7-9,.,TGTGCCAGCAGCATCCCTGAAGGGATTGACACTGAAGCTTTCTTT,CASSIPEGIDTEAFF
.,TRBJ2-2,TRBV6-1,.,TGTGCCAGCAGTGAGGCTCCCGGGGAGCTGTTTTTT,CASSEAPGELFF
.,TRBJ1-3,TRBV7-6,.,TGTGCCAGCAGCTTAGCCGGACGGCTCTCTGGAAACACCATATATTTT,CASSLAGRLSGNTIYF
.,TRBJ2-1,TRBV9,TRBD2,TGTGCCAGCAGCGTAAGTGGGCGGGGGGCCGATGAGCAGTTCTTC,CASSVSGRGADEQFF
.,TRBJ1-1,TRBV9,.,TGTGCCAGCAGCGCCATTCGCCTGAACACTGAAGCTTTCTTT,CASSAIRLNTEAFF
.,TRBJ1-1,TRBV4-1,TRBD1,TGCGCCAGCAGCCTAGGGACAGGGGGTTTTCGTACTGAAGCTTTCTTT,CASSLGTGGFRTEAFF
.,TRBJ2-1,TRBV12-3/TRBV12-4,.,TGTGCCATCGGGGGCTATGACAATGAGCAGTTCTTC,CAIGGYDNEQFF
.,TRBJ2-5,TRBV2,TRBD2,TGTGCCAGCAGTTGGACTAGCGGGGATTTTGAGACCCAGTACTTC,CASSWTSGDFETQYF
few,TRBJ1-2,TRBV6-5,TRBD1,TGTGCCAGCAGTTGGGGACAGGAATATGGCTACACCTTC,CASSWGQEYGYTF
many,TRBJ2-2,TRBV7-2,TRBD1,TGTGCCAGCAGCTCGGACAGGGAGGTTTGGACCGGGGAGCTGTTTTTT,CASSSDREVWTGELFF
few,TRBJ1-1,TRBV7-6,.,TGTGCCAGCAGCTTGGGGGAGCCCCATGAAGCTTTCTTT,CASSLGEPHEAFF
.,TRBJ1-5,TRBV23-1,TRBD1,TGCGCCAGCAGTTACCTCTTCTCGGGGACAGGGGGCAAACAGCCCCAGCATTTT,CASSYLFSGTGGKQPQHF
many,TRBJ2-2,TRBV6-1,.,TGTGCCAGCATAGCCAACACCGGGGAGCTGTTTTTT,CASIANTGELFF
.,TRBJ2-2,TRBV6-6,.,TGTGCCAGCAGTTATCGGAGGGGTTCCACCGGGGAGCTGTTTTTT,CASSYRRGSTGELFF
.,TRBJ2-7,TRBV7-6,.,TGTGCCAGCAGCTCCCGGAGGGGGAACGAGCAGTACTTC,CASSSRRGNEQYF
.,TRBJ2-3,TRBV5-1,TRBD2,TGCGCCAGCAGCTTCAGGCCTAGCGGGGTAACTAGCACAGATACGCAGTATTTT,CASSFRPSGVTSTDTQYF
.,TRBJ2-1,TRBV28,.,TGTGCCAGCAGCCCCCGGCAGACAGCTCCCTCCAACAATGAGCAGTTCTTC,CASSPRQTAPSNNEQFF
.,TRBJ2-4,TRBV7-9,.,TGTGCCAGCAGCTCACCTCCGGGGGGCCAGTGTAACTTC,CASSSPPGGQCNF
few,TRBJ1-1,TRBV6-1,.,TGTGCCAGCAGCGCGCCCGCGACAGGGAACACTGAAGCTTTCTTT,CASSAPATGNTEAFF
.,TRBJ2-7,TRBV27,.,TGTGCCAGCAGCATAAACAGGGTCGGTGAGCAGTACTTC,CASSINRVGEQYF
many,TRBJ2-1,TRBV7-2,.,TGTGCCAGCAGCTTAGATCCTTTGCCCTACAATGAGCAGTTCTTC,CASSLDPLPYNEQFF
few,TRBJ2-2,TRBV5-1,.,TGCGCCAGCAGCTTTGAAATTTCGAACACCGGGGAGCTGTTTTTT,CASSFEISNTGELFF
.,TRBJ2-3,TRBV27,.,TGTGCCAGCAGTCCCCAGGGACCTACTGGCACAGATACGCAGTATTTT,CASSPQGPTGTDTQYF
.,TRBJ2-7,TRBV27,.,TGTGCCAGCAGATTCCAGGGGACATCCTACGAGCAGTACTTC,CASRFQGTSYEQYF
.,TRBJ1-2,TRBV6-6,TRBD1,TGTGCCAGCAGTTATGGGGGGGAGGGGGCCTATGGCTACACCTTC,CASSYGGEGAYGYTF
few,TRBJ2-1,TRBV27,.,TGTGCCAGCAGTTCCGGACCGGGTGGCAATGAGCAGTTCTTC,CASSSGPGGNEQFF
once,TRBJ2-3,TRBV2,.,TGTGCCAGCCCCCTCTCCGGGGTCACAGATACGCAGTATTTT,CASPLSGVTDTQYF
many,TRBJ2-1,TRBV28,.,TGTGCCAGCACGAGGGGCTACAATGAGCAGTTCTTC,CASTRGYNEQFF
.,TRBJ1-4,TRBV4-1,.,TGTGCCAGCAGCCCCTATGGGACCAAGTTGGATGAAAAACTGTTTTTT,CASSPYGTKLDEKLFF
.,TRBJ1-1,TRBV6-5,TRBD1,TGTGCCAGCAGTTCGAATCAGGGGGCTGAAGCTTTCTTT,CASSSNQGAEAFF
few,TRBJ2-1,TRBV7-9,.,TGTGCCAGCAGCTCCCCTCTGTTCTTC,CASSSPLFF
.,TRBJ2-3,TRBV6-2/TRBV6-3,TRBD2,TGTGCCAGCAGTTACTTCCTAGCGGCAGATACGCAGTATTTT,CASSYFLAADTQYF
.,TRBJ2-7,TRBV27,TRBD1,TGTGCCAGCAGGGGGACAGGGAACGACTACGAGCAGTACTTC,CASRGTGNDYEQYF
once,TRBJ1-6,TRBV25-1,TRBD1,TGTGCCAGCAGTGCTCCGACAGGGGAGAATTCACCCCTCCACTTT,CASSAPTGENSPLHF
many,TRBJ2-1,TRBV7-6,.,TGTGCCAGCAGCTCAGGGGGGGGTCCCTCCTACAATGAGCAGTTCTTC,CASSSGGGPSYNEQFF
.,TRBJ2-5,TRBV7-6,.,TGTGCCAGCAGCTTAGTAAAGTCCAGCGCTCAGGAGACCCAGTACTTC,CASSLVKSSAQETQYF
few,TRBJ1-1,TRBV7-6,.,TGTGCCAGCAGCTTAGCTTTCTCCGAGAACACTGAAGCTTTCTTT,CASSLAFSENTEAFF
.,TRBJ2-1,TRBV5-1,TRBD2,TGCGCCAGCAGCTCGGGGGGGCTCTGCTTCTTC,CASSSGGLCFF
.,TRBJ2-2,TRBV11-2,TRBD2,TGTGCCAGCAGCTTAGATCTCCCGGGACTAGCGGGGGGGACGAACACCGGGGAGCTGTTTTTT,CASSLDLPGLAGGTNTGELFF
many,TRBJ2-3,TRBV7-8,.,TGTGCCAGCAGCTTAATACAGACTAGCACAGATACGCAGTATTTT,CASSLIQTSTDTQYF
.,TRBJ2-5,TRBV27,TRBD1,TGTGCCAGCAGTATAGCCGGGACAGGGGCGGGAGAGACCCAGTACTTC,CASSIAGTGAGETQYF
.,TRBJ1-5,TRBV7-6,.,TGTGCCAGCAGCTTGACAGATCATAGCAATCAGCCCCAGCATTTT,CASSLTDHSNQPQHF
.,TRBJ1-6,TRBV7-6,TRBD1,TGTGCCAGCAGCTTAGAGGGACAGTACTCCTATAATTCACCCCTCCACTTT,CASSLEGQYSYNSPLHF
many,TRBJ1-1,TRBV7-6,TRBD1,TGTGCCAGCAGCTTACGACAGGGCGGCACTGAAGCTTTCTTT,CASSLRQGGTEAFF
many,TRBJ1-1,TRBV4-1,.,TGCGCCAGCACCACGGGTTACAGGGATAACACTGAAGCTTTCTTT,CASTTGYRDNTEAFF
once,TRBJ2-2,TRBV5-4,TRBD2,TGTGCCAGCAGCTACGCAGCGGGGGAATTCACCGGGGAGCTGTTTTTT,CASSYAAGEFTGELFF
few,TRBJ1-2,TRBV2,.,TGTGCCAGCAGTGGGACTTTCCGTCCCTCCCCGTCCTATGGCTACACCTTC,CASSGTFRPSPSYGYTF
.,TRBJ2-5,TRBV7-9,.,TGTGCCAGCAGCTTATTTGAGGGGATGGAAGAGACCCAGTACTTC,CASSLFEGMEETQYF
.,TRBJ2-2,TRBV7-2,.,TGTGCCAACAGCTTAGGGGGAGCCGGGGAGCTGTTTTTT,CANSLGGAGELFF
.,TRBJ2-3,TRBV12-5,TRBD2,TGTGCTAGTGGTTTCCCAGAAAATCCGGGACTAGCGGATCCCTACACAGATACGCAGTATTTT,CASGFPENPGLADPYTDTQYF
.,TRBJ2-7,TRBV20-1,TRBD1,TGCAGTGCTAGAGAGAGGTTTTTTGGGACAGGCTTGCCCTACGAGCAGTACTTC,CSARERFFGTGLPYEQYF
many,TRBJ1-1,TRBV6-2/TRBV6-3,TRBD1,TGTGCCAGCAGTTTCACCCGGGACAGGGTTCGTAACACTGAAGCTTTCTTT,CASSFTRDRVRNTEAFF